Following are 7 T cell receptor beta chains from one sample sequenced in a study of CD8 T cells in cerebrospinal fluid in Alzheimer's disease (dated by TCRdb to 2020 to 2021). Library preparation was by 10x single-cell sequencing. For sequencing, a NextSeq 550 was employed. TCRdb reprocessed the public reads and reports one entry per CDR3 protein sequence, without DNA. This sample's records show around 900 distinct CDR3 sequences. The ten largest account for approximately 8.4% of the sample. Material for sequencing was cerebrospinal fluid. The receptors here all came from a human donor with Parkinson's disease.

This clonotype ranks as medium-sized in terms of frequency. J is TRBJ1-6 and V is TRBV12-3 or TRBV12-4; the D gene TCRdb calls, TRBD1, cannot be checked with no DNA. The CDR3 extends over 14 amino acids. The CDR3 protein is CASTLSQGGGPLHF.

According to its frequency, this clonotype is large. The chain has TRBV20-1 and TRBJ2-1; the TRBD1 assignment by TCRdb is unverifiable without DNA. The germline V gene encodes CDR1 DFQATT and CDR2 SNEGSKA (reference sequence). The CDR3 extends over 13 amino acids. The CDR3 region is CSVSISVPNEQFF.

V usage is TRBV2 and J usage is TRBJ2-1; lacking DNA, the TRBD1 call made by TCRdb goes unchecked. The CDR3 sequence is 13 residues long. The germline gives CDR1 SNHLY, CDR2 FYNNEI. CDR3 sequence: CASTVRGGGEQFF.

Measured by frequency, this clonotype is large (0.1 to 1%). This chain links TRBV4-2 with TRBJ2-1; without DNA, the TCRdb call of TRBD2 cannot be checked. The CDR3 contains 18 residues. The germline gives CDR1 LGHNA, CDR2 YNFKEQ. The CDR3 is CASSQASGAQRGGGEQFF.

By frequency, this clonotype registers medium-sized. The chain carries TRBV24-1 and TRBJ1-5; without DNA, the TCRdb call of TRBD1 cannot be checked. The CDR3 is 13 amino acids. Germline V gives CDR1 KGHDR, CDR2 SFDVKD. The CDR3 loop reads CATSVGGNQPQHF.

The rearrangement uses TRBV5-1 and TRBJ1-6; the D call from TCRdb, TRBD1, cannot be confirmed without DNA. The germline V gene has CDR1 SGHRS and CDR2 YFSETQ. There are 14 residues in the CDR3. The CDR3 here is CASNPGQLNSPLHF.

This clonotype is classed as medium-sized (0.01 to 0.1%) by frequency. The J gene is TRBJ1-5, the V gene TRBV15. Germline V gives CDR1 LNHNV, CDR2 YYDKDF (reference sequence). The CDR3 is 15 residues long. This CDR3 reads CATSRGEGSNQPQHF.